Sequencing of this T cell receptor (beta chain) was carried out in a study of T cell responses to AZD1222 COVID-19 vaccine (dated by TCRdb to the early 2020s). Background for the entire study: Because spike-specific TCR depth and breadth did not differ between the two schedules, AZD1222 recipients who got a second dose at roughly 4 weeks were pooled with those who got a second dose at roughly 12 weeks. Trial participants were enrolled into age subgroups of 18-55, 56-69 and 70-plus years, which contained about 160, 30 and 59 TCR-sequenced participants, respectively. A total of approximately 230 trial participants underwent TCR sequencing, of whom 207 received two doses of AZD1222 and about 25 received two doses of the MenACWY control vaccine. Beyond this particular receptor, the publication reports: Conclusions about previously exposed vaccinees were limited because only six or seven AZD1222 recipients were SARS-CoV-2 seropositive at baseline. Because no day 14 peak-response samples were available, the repertoires could be characterized only after the peak T cell response. A significant rise in spike-specific TCR breadth and depth was observed after two AZD1222 doses relative to day 0 and relative to MenACWY recipients. Reportedly, close to half of the unique spike-specific TCRs recognized epitopes lying outside the regions that are mutated in the B.1.351 and B.1.1.7 variants. Participants were mostly white British and included more females than males, and it was suggested by the authors that clonal diversity may have been underestimated. In the small 56-69-year group, the increase in depth fell short of significance, most likely because of low power. The vaccine-associated CD4 TCRs covered the entire spike protein, and the dominant responses fell in regions 160-218 and 743-854.

V drops 5 bases and J drops 4 bases, leaving 8 bases in between. The CDR3 spans 12 residues, from the cysteine through the phenylalanine. The kept DNA is CDR3 alone, 36 bases in frame from the first base. Details on this clone: Its cognate antigen has yet to be identified. Nothing much larger sits one base from this clone, and base qualities are not available.

The CDR3 regions of human TCRbeta chains were analyzed by immunosequencing. The study's own analysis went as follows. Repertoire TCRs were checked for matches against a reference library of SARS-CoV-2-specific TCRs that had been generated using the MIRA antigen-specificity platform. Breadth was defined as the fraction of unique TCRs that were SARS-CoV-2-associated. Depth was defined as the fraction of total T cells that were SARS-CoV-2-associated. Using the MIRA data, every spike-specific TCR was mapped to the spike region that the TCR reacted to and assigned to either a CD4 or a CD8 class. Log10-transformed breadth and depth values were compared by one-way ANOVA with Sidak's multiple comparisons tests. As stored in TCRdb, this immuneACCESS dataset retains in-frame rearrangements with V and J assigned. A fraction of the clones does not appear; measured against another copy, unresolved V genes explain less than half of the discrepancy, and the remainder lacks a known reason. The V and J calls and clone size are taken from that table; D and trimming were inferred from the DNA. The sample has some 140,000 clones on record, 92% of them singletons. Together, the top ten hold about 3% of the sample.

The time point label, as the study defines it: baseline before first vaccination. Samples from vaccinated people were obtained from the UK trials COV001 and COV002, which included a single-blind randomized controlled phase 2/3 trial of AZD1222 (ChAdOx1 nCoV-19) in healthy adults. For TCRbeta chain sequencing, PBMC samples from trial participants were taken at day 0 and at day 28 after the second dose. The source was peripheral blood, collected on day 0 of AZD1222 vaccination. The TCR was taken from an adult in good health. Recombination connected TRBV12-3 or TRBV12-4 to TRBJ1-2, with the identity of the D gene unclear. This receptor carries the CDR3 CASSLNIYGYTF. In nucleotide form, the sequence is TGTGCCAGCAGTCTCAACATCTATGGCTACACCTTC.